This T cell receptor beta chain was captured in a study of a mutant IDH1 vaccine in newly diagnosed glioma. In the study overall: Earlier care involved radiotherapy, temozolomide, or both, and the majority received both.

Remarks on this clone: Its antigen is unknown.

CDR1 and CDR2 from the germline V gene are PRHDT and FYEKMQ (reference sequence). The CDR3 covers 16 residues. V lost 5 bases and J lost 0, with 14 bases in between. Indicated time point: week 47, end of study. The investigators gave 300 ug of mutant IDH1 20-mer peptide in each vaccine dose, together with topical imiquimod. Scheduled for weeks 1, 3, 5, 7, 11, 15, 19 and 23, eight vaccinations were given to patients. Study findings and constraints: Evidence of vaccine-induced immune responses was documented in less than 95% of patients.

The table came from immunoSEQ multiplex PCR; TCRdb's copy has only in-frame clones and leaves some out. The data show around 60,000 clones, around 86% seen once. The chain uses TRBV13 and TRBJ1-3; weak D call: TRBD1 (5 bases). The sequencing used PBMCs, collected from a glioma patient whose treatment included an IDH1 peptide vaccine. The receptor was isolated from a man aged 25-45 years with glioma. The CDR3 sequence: CASSTPRVNSGNTIYF. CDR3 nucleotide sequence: TGTGCCAGCAGCACCCCCAGGGTTAACTCTGGAAACACCATATATTTT.